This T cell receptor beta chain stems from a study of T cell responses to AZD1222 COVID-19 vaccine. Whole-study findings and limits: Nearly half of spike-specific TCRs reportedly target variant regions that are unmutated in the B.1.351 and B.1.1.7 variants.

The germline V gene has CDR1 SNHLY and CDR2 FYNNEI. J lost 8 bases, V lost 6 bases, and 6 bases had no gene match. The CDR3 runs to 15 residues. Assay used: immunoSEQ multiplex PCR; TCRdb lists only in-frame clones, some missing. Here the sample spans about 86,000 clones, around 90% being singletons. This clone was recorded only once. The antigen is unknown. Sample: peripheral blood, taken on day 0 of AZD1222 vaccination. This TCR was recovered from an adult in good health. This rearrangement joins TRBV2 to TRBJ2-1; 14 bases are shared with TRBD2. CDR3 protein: CASSLGLAGADEQFF. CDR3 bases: TGTGCCAGCAGCTTGGGACTAGCGGGGGCCGATGAGCAGTTCTTC.